The 2 T cell receptor beta chains below were found in one sample sequenced in a study of blood T cell repertoires in COVID-19. Clones were read by immunoSEQ multiplex PCR, and TCRdb kept only the in-frame ones, dropping some. The sample shows more than 300,000 clones, about 87% of them seen only once. The sequenced material came from PBMCs or T cells enriched from blood (not recorded which). The receptors stem from a man aged 40-49 years in a cohort exposed to, infected with or recovered from COVID-19 (not recorded which).

The chain employs TRBV4-1 and TRBJ1-4, with TRBD1 matching over 9 bases. The V and J ends lost 4 bases and 6 bases, in that order; junction bases with no gene match: 6. CDR1 is MGHRA and CDR2 is YSYEKL in the germline V gene. The CDR3 covers 15 residues. The chain's CDR3 is CASSRGGQGYEKLFF. The DNA of the CDR3 is TGCGCCAGCAGCCGAGGGGGACAGGGCTATGAAAAACTGTTTTTT.

The gene calls are TRBV11-2 and TRBJ2-2; 13 nucleotides match TRBD2. CDR3 length: 17 amino acids. Germline trimming cut 6 bases from V and 5 bases from J; bases unmatched to any gene: 9. Germline loops: CDR1 SGHAT, CDR2 FQNNGV. The CDR3 DNA sequence: TGTGCCAGCAGGGGTTTCGGACTAGCGGGAGTTACCGGGGAGCTGTTTTTT. Translation gives CASRGFGLAGVTGELFF.